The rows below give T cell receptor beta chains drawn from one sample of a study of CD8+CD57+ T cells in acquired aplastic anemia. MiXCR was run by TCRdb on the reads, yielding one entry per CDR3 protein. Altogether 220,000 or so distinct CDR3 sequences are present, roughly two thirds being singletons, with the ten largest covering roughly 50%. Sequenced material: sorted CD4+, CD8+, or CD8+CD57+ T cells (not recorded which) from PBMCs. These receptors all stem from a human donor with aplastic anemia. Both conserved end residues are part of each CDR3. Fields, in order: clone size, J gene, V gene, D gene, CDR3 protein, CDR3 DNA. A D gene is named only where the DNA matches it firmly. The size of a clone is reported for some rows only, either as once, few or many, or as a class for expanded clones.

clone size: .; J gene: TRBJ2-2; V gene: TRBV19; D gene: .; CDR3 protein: CASSILVTILTGELFF; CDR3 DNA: TGTGCCAGTAGTATTCTAGTCACTATCCTCACCGGGGAGCTGTTTTTT
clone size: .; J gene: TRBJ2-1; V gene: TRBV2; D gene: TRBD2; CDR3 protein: CASISFGGGGNEQFF; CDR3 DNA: TGTGCCAGCATAAGCTTTGGCGGGGGAGGGAATGAGCAGTTCTTC
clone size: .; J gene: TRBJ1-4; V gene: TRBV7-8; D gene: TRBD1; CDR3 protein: CASSNPGQGREKLFF; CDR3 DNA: TGTGCCAGCAGCAATCCGGGACAGGGACGAGAAAAACTGTTTTTT
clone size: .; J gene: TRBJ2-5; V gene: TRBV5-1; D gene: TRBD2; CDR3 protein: CASSRTSGGEETQYF; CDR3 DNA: TGCGCCAGCAGCCGGACTAGCGGGGGGGAAGAGACCCAGTACTTC
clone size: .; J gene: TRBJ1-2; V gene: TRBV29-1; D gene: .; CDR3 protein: CSVEGNGYTF; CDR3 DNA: TGCAGCGTTGAAGGGAACGGCTACACCTTC
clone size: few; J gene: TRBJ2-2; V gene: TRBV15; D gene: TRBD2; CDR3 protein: CATSRDGRLAGGTGELFF; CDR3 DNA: TGTGCCACCAGCAGAGATGGTAGATTAGCGGGAGGGACCGGGGAGCTGTTTTTT
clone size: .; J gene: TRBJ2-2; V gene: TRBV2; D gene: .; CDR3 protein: CASSLNGGELFF; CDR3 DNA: TGTGCCAGCAGTTTAAATGGGGGGGAGCTGTTTTTT
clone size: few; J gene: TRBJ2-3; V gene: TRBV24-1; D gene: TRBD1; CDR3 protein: CATSDSGTGTDTQYF; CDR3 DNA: TGTGCCACCAGTGATTCCGGGACAGGCACAGATACGCAGTATTTT
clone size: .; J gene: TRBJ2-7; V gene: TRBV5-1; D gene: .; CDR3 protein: CASSSVGGEQYF; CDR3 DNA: TGCGCCAGCAGCTCCGTCGGAGGCGAGCAGTACTTC
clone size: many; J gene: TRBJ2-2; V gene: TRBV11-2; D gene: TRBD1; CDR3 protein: CASSTRDRDTGELFF; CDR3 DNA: TGTGCCAGCAGCACCAGGGACAGAGACACCGGGGAGCTGTTTTTT
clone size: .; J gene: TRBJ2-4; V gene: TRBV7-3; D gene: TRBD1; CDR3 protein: CASSQDRMTKNIQYF; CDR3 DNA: TGTGCCAGCAGCCAGGACAGGATGACCAAAAACATTCAGTACTTC
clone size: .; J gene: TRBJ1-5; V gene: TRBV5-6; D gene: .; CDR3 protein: CASSFRSGGGGNQPQHF; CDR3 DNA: TGTGCCAGCAGCTTCCGGTCGGGGGGAGGGGGCAATCAGCCCCAGCATTTT
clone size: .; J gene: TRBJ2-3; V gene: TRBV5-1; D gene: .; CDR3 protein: CASSFWRGTPDTQYF; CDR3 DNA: TGCGCCAGCAGCTTCTGGCGGGGCACTCCAGATACGCAGTATTTT
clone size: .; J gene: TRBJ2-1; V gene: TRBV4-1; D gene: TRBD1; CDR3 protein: CASSQRDSTYNEQFF; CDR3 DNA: TGCGCCAGCAGCCAGAGGGACAGTACATACAATGAGCAGTTCTTC
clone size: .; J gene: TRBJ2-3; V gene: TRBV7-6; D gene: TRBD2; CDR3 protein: CASSLSAGGWNTQYF; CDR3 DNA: TGTGCCAGCAGCCTCTCAGCGGGGGGGTGGAATACGCAGTATTTT
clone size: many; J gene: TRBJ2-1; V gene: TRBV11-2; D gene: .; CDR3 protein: CASSRRLWGALFNEQFF; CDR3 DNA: TGTGCCAGCAGCCGGAGGTTGTGGGGGGCCTTGTTCAATGAGCAGTTCTTC
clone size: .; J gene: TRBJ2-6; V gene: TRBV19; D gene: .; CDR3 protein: CASSRLGRGASGANVLTF; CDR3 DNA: TGTGCCAGTAGTAGACTGGGGCGGGGTGCGTCTGGGGCCAACGTCCTGACTTTC
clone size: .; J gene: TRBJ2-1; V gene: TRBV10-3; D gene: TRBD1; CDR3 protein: CAISEAGTGWDEQFF; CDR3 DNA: TGTGCCATCAGTGAGGCAGGGACAGGGTGGGATGAGCAGTTCTTC
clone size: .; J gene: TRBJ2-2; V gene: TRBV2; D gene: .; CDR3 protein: CASSVFRPQGSTGELFF; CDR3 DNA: TGTGCCAGCAGTGTGTTCCGACCCCAGGGATCGACCGGGGAGCTGTTTTTT
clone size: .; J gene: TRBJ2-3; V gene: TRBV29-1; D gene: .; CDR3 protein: CSVVLGLTTDTQYF; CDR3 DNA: TGCAGCGTTGTCCTCGGACTTACGACAGATACGCAGTATTTT